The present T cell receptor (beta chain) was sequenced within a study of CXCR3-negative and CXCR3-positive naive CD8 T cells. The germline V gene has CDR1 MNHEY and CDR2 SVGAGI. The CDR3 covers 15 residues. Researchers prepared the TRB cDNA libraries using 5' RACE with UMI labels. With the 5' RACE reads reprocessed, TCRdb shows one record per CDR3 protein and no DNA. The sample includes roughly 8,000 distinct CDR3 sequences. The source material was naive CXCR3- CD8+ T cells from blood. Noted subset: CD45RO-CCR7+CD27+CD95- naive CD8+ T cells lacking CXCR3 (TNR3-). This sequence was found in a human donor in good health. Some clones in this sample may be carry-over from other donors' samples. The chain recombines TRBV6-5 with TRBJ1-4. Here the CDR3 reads CASSYSEATNEKLFF.